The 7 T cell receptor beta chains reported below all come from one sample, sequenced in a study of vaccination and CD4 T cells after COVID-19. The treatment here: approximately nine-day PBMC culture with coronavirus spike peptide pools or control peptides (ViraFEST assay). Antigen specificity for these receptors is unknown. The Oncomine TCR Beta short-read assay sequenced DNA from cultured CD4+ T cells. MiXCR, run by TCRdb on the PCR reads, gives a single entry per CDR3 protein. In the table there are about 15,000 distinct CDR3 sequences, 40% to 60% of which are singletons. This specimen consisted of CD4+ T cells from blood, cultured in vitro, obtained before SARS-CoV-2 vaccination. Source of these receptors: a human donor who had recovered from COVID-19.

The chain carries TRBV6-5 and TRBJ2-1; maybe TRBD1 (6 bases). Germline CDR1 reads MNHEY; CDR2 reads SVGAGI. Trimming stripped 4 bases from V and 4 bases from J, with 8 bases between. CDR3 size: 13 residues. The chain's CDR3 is CASSSTGYNEQFF. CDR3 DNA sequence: TGTGCCAGCAGTTCGACAGGTTACAATGAGCAGTTCTTC.

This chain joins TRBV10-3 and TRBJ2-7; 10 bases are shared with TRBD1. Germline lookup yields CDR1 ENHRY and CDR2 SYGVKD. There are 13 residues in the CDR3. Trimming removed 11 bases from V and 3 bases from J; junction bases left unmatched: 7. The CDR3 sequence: CAATGTGDYEQYF. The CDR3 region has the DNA TGTGCCGCCACCGGGACAGGGGACTACGAGCAGTACTTC.

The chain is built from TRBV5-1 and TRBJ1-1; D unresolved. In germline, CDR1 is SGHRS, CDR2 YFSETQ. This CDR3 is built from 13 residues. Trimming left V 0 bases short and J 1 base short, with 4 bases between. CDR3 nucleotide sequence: TGCGCCAGCAGCTTGGAGGAGAACACTGAAGCTTTCTTT. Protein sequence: CASSLEENTEAFF.

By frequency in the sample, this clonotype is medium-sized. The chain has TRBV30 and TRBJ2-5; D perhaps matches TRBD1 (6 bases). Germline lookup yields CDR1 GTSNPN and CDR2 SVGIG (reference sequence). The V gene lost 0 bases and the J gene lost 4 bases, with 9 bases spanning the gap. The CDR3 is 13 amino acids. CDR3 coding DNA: TGTGCCTGGAGTGTAGGGGGTAGAGAGACCCAGTACTTC. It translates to CAWSVGGRETQYF.

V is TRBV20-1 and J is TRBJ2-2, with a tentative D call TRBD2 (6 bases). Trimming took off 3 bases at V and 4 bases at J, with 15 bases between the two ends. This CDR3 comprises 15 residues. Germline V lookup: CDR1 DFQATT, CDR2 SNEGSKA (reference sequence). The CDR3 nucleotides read TGCAGTGCTAGGACTTCGGTGGGGGGCACCGGGGAGCTGTTTTTT. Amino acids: CSARTSVGGTGELFF.

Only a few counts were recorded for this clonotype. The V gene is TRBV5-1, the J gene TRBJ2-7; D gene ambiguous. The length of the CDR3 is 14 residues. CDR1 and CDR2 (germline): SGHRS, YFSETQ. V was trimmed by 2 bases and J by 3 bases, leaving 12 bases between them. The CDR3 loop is CASSLGSEYYEQYF. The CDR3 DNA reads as TGCGCCAGCAGCTTAGGTTCCGAATACTACGAGCAGTACTTC.

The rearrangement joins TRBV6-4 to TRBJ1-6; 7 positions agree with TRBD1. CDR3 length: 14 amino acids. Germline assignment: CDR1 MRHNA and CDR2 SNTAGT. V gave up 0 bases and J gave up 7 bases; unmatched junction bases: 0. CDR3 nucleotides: TGTGCCAGCAGTGACTCAGGGGGCAATTCACCCCTCCACTTT. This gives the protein CASSDSGGNSPLHF.